Shown below are 12 T cell receptor beta chains from a single sample sequenced in a study of regulatory T cells in long-lasting Graves disease. With iRepertoire HTBI primers and Arm-PCR of CDR3 regions, TCR beta libraries were built. MiXCR, applied by TCRdb to the multiplex PCR reads, yields one record per CDR3 protein. The sample consists of over 400,000 distinct CDR3 sequences, around 13% of them appearing once. Time point specified: newly diagnosed GD, antithyroid drugs for less than 3 months. RNA extracted from PBMCs served as the sequencing template. This same sample was also part of a study on T cells in Graves' hyperthyroidism and ophthalmopathy.

The sequenced sample was peripheral blood mononuclear cells (PBMCs), obtained at new diagnosis, from a patient treated with antithyroid drugs. These receptors all stem from a woman between 50 and 59 years old with Graves disease.

This clonotype appeared a few times. The chain carries TRBV29-1 and TRBJ2-7; TRBD1 is a possible D gene (6 bases). Germline values: CDR1 SQVTM, CDR2 ANQGSEA. V dropped 3 bases and J dropped 3 bases, with 12 bases sitting between them. The length of the CDR3 is 13 residues. Here the CDR3 reads CSVDRHRVYEQYF. The CDR3 coding sequence is TGCAGCGTTGATCGGCACAGGGTCTACGAGCAGTACTTC.

This clonotype was seen at least ten times. The rearrangement joins TRBV30 to TRBJ2-5; TRBD1 agrees at 8 bases. V shed 4 bases, J shed 0 bases, and the junction held 13 bases outside the gene matches. The germline gives CDR1 GTSNPN, CDR2 SVGIG (reference sequence). The CDR3 has 17 amino acids. The CDR3 DNA follows: TGTGCCTGGAACCCGGGACAGGTCAACCGGTACCAAGAGACCCAGTACTTC. This translates into CAWNPGQVNRYQETQYF. Together with reference TRBV30 and TRBJ2-5, the CDR3 gives the full variable domain: SQTIHQWPATLVQPVGSPLSLECTVEGTSNPNLYWYRQAAGRGLQLLFYSVGIGQISSEVPQNLSASRPQDRQFILSSKKLLLSDSGFYLCAWNPGQVNRYQETQYFGPGTRLLVL.

Details on this clonotype: This likely reflects a read error, since a far larger clone is one base away. This chain joins TRBV7-8 and TRBJ2-7; 8 positions agree with TRBD2. This CDR3 has 14 residues. V shed 5 bases, J shed 6 bases, and the junction held 9 bases outside the gene matches. CDR1 and CDR2 from the germline V gene are SGHVS and FQNEAQ. CDR3 sequence: CASSQLADVGEQYF. CDR3 DNA: TGTGCCAGCAGCCAACTAGCGGACGTGGGCGAGCAGTACTTC.

The table lists this clonotype with many counts. The V call is TRBV5-4, the J call TRBJ2-3; D could derive from TRBD1 or TRBD2 (5 bases each). CDR3 length equals 15 residues. Trimming left V 4 bases short and J 0 bases short, with 12 bases between. Germline loops: CDR1 SGHNT, CDR2 YYREEE (reference sequence). This chain's CDR3 is CASSIRDPSTDTQYF. For the CDR3, the DNA is TGTGCCAGCAGCATCCGGGACCCGAGCACAGATACGCAGTATTTT.

V and J are TRBV4-2 and TRBJ2-3; 8 positions agree with TRBD2. The germline V gene encodes CDR1 LGHNA and CDR2 YNFKEQ. The V and J ends lost 1 base and 4 bases, in that order; junction bases with no gene match: 10. The CDR3 length is 17 residues. The CDR3 sequence: CASSQGVGAGVPDTQYF. The CDR3 region has the DNA TGTGCCAGCAGCCAAGGGGTGGGAGCGGGAGTACCAGATACGCAGTATTTT.

The V and J genes are TRBV9 and TRBJ2-2; 8 bases line up with TRBD2. Per the germline V gene, CDR1 is SGDLS and CDR2 is YYNGEE. The J segment lost 2 bases and the V segment lost 4 bases, leaving 7 bases of the junction unmatched. The CDR3 is made up of 16 amino acids. The CDR3 nucleotides are TGTGCCAGCAGCCCCCCAGCGGGAGTCAACACCGGGGAGCTGTTTTTT. This gives the protein CASSPPAGVNTGELFF.

Ten or more counts support this clonotype. The chain uses TRBV28 and TRBJ2-3; D ambiguous. V was shortened by 2 bases and J by 4 bases, with 10 bases between the two germline ends. Germline CDR1 is MDHEN and CDR2 is SYDVKM. The CDR3 has 14 amino acids. CDR3 DNA: TGTGCCAGCAGTTTAATTGGTAACCCAGATACGCAGTATTTT. It codes for CASSLIGNPDTQYF. The complete variable domain, with remaining parts taken from reference TRBV28 and TRBJ2-3, reads DVKVTQSSRYLVKRTGEKVFLECVQDMDHENMFWYRQDPGLGLRLIYFSYDVKMKEKGDIPEGYSVSREKKERFSLILESASTNQTSMYLCASSLIGNPDTQYFGPGTRLTVL.

The chain combines TRBV6-1 with TRBJ2-3; tentatively, D is TRBD1 or TRBD2 (5 bases each). Germline lookup yields CDR1 MNHNS and CDR2 SASEGT. V lost 8 bases and J 2 bases, leaving 11 bases between the germline ends. This CDR3 is built from 13 residues. The CDR3 region has the DNA TGTGCCAGCGGGACGGCAGCCACAGATACGCAGTATTTT. The encoded protein is CASGTAATDTQYF.

The gene calls are TRBV11-2 and TRBJ2-7, with 9 bases lining up with TRBD1. CDR3 length: 15 residues. The germline V gene encodes CDR1 SGHAT and CDR2 FQNNGV. V shed 4 bases, J shed 3 bases, and the junction held 7 bases outside the gene matches. The CDR3 coding sequence is TGTGCCAGCAGCTCTCTCCGGGACAGGGTCTACGAGCAGTACTTC. Its protein is CASSSLRDRVYEQYF.

The genes are TRBV7-9 and TRBJ1-3; no definite D call. Germline V gives CDR1 SEHNR, CDR2 FQNEAQ (reference sequence). The CDR3 runs to 16 residues. The V end was cut by 1 base, the J end by 0 bases, with 10 bases between. The CDR3 loop reads CASSLGSLASGNTIYF. The CDR3 DNA reads as TGTGCCAGCAGCTTAGGTTCTCTTGCCTCTGGAAACACCATATATTTT.

As concerns this clonotype: It may be a read error: a sequence one base away is much more abundant. The J gene is TRBJ2-7, the V gene TRBV6-5; tentatively, D is TRBD2 (6 bases). The CDR3 spans 15 residues. V was clipped by 2 bases and J by 7 bases, with 18 bases between them. Looked up from germline, CDR1 is MNHEY and CDR2 is SVGAGI. Here the CDR3 reads CASSYAASDHNEQYF. As DNA, the CDR3 is TGTGCCAGCAGTTACGCGGCTAGCGACCACAATGAGCAGTACTTC.

This clonotype appeared many times. The chain recombines TRBV2 with TRBJ2-7, with 11 bases matching TRBD2. After removal of 1 base from V and 2 bases from J, the junction contained 4 bases not matched to a gene. The germline V gene has CDR1 SNHLY and CDR2 FYNNEI. The CDR3 spans 16 residues. CDR3 amino acids: CASSEGTSGRTYEQYF. The CDR3 bases are TGTGCCAGCAGTGAAGGTACTAGCGGGAGAACCTACGAGCAGTACTTC.